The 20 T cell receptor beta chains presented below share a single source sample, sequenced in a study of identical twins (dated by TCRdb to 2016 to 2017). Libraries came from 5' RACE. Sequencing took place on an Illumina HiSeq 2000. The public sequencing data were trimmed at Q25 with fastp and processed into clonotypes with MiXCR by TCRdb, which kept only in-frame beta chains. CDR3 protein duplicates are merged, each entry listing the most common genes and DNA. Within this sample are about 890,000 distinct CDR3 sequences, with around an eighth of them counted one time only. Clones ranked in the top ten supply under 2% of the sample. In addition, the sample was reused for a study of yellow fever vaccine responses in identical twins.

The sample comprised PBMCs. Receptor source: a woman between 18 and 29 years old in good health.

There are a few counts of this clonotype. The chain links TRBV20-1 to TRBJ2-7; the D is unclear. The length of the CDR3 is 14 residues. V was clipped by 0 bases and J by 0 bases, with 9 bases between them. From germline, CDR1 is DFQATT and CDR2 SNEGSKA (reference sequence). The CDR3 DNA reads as TGCAGTGCTAGAGATGGTGAGAGCTCCTACGAGCAGTACTTC. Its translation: CSARDGESSYEQYF.

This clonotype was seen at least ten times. CDR3 sequence (DNA): TGTGCCAGCAGCATACGGACAGGGAGAGACTACGAGCAGTACTTC. Translated, it gives CASSIRTGRDYEQYF. This chain joins TRBV7-2 and TRBJ2-7; 8 bases match TRBD1. This CDR3 comprises 15 residues. CDR1 and CDR2 from the germline V gene are SGHTA and FQGNSA. V trimming: 5 bases; J trimming: 3 bases; junction bases outside the gene matches: 9.

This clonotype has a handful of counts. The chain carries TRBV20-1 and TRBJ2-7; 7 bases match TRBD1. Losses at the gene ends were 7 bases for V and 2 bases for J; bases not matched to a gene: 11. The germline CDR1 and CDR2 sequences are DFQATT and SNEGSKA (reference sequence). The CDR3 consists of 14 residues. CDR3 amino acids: CSGTKQGPPYEQYF. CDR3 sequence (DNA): TGCAGTGGGACGAAACAGGGGCCTCCCTACGAGCAGTACTTC.

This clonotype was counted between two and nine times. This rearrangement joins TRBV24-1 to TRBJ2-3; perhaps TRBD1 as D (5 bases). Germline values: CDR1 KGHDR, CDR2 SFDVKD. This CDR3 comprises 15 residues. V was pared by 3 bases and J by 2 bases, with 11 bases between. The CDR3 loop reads CATSDEEGATDTQYF. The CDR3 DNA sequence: TGTGCCACCAGTGATGAGGAAGGGGCCACAGATACGCAGTATTTT.

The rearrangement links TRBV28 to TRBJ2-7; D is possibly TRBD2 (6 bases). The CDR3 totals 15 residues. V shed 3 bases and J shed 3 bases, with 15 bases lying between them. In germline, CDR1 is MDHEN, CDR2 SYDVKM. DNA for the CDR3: TGTGCCAGCAGTTTTCCCGACCGGCGGGGCTACGAGCAGTACTTC. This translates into CASSFPDRRGYEQYF.

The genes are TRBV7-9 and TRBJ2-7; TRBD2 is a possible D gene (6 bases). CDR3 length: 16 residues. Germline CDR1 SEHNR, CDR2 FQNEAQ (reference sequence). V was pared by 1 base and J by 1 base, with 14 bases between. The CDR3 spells CASSLGFGSRSYEQYF. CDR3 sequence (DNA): TGTGCCAGCAGCTTAGGATTCGGGAGCCGATCCTACGAGCAGTACTTC. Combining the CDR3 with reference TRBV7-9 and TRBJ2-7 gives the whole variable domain DTGVSQNPRHKITKRGQNVTFRCDPISEHNRLYWYRQTLGQGPEFLTYFQNEAQLEKSRLLSDRFSAERPKGSFSTLEIQRTEQGDSAMYLCASSLGFGSRSYEQYFGPGTRLTVT.

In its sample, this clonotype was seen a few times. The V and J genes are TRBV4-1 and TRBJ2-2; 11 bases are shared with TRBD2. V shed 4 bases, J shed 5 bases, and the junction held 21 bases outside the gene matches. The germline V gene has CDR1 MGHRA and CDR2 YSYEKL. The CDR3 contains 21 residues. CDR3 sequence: CASSPMTELAGGLGETGELFF. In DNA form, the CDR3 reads TGCGCCAGCAGCCCTATGACTGAGCTAGCGGGAGGTCTGGGGGAGACCGGGGAGCTGTTTTTT.

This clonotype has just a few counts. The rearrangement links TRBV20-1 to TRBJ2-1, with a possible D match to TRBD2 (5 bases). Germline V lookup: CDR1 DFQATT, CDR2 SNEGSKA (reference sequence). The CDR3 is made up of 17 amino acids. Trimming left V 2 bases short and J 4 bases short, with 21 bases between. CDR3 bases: TGCAGTGCTAGATCCCCCCCCACTAGTGAGGCTTACAATGAGCAGTTCTTC. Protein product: CSARSPPTSEAYNEQFF.

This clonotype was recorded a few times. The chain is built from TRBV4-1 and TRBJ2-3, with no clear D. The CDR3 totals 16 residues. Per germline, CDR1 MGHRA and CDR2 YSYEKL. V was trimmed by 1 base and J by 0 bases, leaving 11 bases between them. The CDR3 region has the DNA TGCGCCAGCAGCCAAGGGCCACATGAGAGCACAGATACGCAGTATTTT. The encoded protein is CASSQGPHESTDTQYF.

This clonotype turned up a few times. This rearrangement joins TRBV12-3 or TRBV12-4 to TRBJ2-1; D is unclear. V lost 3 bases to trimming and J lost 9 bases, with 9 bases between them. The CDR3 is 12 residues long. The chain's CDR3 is CASSFGMVEQFF. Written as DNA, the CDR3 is TGTGCCAGCAGTTTTGGGATGGTTGAGCAGTTCTTC.

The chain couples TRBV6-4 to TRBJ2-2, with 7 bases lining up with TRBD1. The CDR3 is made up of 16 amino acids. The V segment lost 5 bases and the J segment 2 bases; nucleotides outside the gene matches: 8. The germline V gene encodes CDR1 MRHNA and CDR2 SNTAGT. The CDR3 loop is CASSPGQVLNTGELFF. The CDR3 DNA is TGTGCCAGCAGTCCAGGACAGGTCTTAAACACCGGGGAGCTGTTTTTT.

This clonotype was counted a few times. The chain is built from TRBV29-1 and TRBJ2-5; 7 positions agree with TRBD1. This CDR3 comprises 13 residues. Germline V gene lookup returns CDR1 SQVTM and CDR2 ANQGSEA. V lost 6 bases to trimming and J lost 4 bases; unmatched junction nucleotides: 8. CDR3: CSVQKTGVETQYF. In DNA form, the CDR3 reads TGCAGCGTCCAAAAAACAGGGGTAGAGACCCAGTACTTC.

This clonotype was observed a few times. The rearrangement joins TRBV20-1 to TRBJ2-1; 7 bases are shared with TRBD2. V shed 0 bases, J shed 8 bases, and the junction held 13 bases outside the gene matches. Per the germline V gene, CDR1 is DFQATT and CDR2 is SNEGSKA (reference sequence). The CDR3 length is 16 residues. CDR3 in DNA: TGCAGTGCTAGAGATGCCCTGAGGTTGGCGGGAGATGAGCAGTTCTTC. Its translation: CSARDALRLAGDEQFF.

The CDR3 DNA sequence: TGTGCCAGCAGCGAGGGGACTAGCGGGCTACCGACAGATACGCAGTATTTT. Amino acids: CASSEGTSGLPTDTQYF. V and J are TRBV13 and TRBJ2-3, with 12 bases lining up with TRBD2. The CDR3 loop spans 17 amino acids. Trimming cost V 5 bases and J 3 bases; bases outside gene matches: 9. The V gene's germline CDR1 is PRHDT and CDR2 FYEKMQ (reference sequence).

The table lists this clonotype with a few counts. In DNA, the CDR3 is TGTGCCAGCAGCTTACACGGACAGGGGCCTCTCTACGAGCAGTACGTC. Its protein product is CASSLHGQGPLYEQYV. The rearrangement uses TRBV7-9 and TRBJ2-7; 9 nucleotides align to TRBD1. V shed 2 bases, J shed 3 bases, and the junction held 8 bases outside the gene matches. Germline V lookup: CDR1 SEHNR, CDR2 FQNEAQ (reference sequence). This CDR3 region has 16 residues.

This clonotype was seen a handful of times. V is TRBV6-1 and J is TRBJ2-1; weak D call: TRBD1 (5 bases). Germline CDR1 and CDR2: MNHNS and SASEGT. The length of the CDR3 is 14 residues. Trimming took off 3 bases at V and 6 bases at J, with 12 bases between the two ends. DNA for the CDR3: TGTGCCAGCAGTGACCGGTCTACAGGCAATGAGCAGTTCTTC. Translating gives CASSDRSTGNEQFF.

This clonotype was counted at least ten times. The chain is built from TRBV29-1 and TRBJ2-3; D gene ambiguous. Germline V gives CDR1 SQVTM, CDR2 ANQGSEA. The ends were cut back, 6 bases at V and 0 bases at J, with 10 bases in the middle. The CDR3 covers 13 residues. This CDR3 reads CSVVGGSTDTQYF. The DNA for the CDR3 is TGCAGCGTCGTAGGCGGTAGCACAGATACGCAGTATTTT.

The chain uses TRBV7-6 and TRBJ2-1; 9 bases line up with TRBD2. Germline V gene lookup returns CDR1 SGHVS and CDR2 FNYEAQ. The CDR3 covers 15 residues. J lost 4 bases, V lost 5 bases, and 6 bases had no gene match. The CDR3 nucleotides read TGTGCCAGCAGCCCCCTTAGCGGGGGTTACAATGAGCAGTTCTTC. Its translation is CASSPLSGGYNEQFF.

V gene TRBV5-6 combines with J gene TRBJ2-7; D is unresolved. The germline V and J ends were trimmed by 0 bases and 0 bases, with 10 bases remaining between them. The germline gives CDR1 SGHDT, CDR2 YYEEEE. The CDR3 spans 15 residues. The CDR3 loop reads CASSLGILSSYEQYV. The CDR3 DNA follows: TGTGCCAGCAGCTTGGGGATCCTCAGCTCCTACGAGCAGTACGTC.

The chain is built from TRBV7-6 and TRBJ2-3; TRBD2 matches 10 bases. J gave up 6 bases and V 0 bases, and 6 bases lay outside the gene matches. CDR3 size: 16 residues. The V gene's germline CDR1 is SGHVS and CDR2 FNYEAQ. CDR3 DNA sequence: TGTGCCAGCAGCTTAGCGAGCGGGGGGGCCTGGGATACGCAGTATTTT. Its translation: CASSLASGGAWDTQYF.